The entry below gives a single T cell receptor beta chain sequence along with its context. The entry originates in a study of blood T cell repertoires in COVID-19. Study information: PBMCs, B-cell-depleted T cells, or T cells provided the cDNA or gDNA that made up the material.

The CDR3 has 14 amino acids. The junction had 2 bases not matched to a gene; V was cut back by 7 bases and J by 0 bases. Germline CDR1 GTSNPN, CDR2 SVGIG (reference sequence). In the authors' methods: Amplifying reference gene primers gave estimates of nucleated cell counts. The protocol was immunoSEQ multiplex PCR, while the TCRdb copy is restricted to in-frame clones and leaves out a portion. The V and J calls and clone size were taken over from that table, and D and trimming were inferred from the DNA. The data show about 320,000 clones, with roughly 85% seen just once and around 6.9% held by the top ten.

Sequenced material: peripheral blood. The origin of this receptor is a human donor in a cohort sampled during active COVID-19. This chain joins TRBV30 and TRBJ2-3, with 12 bases aligning to TRBD2. In DNA, the CDR3 is TGTGCCTACCTAGCGGGGGGGAGCACAGATACGCAGTATTTT. Its translation: CAYLAGGSTDTQYF.